This passage covers 6 T cell receptor beta chains from one sample sequenced in a study of identical twins. TCRdb analysed the 5' RACE reads with MiXCR anew, one entry per CDR3 protein. The sample includes around 1.7 million distinct CDR3 sequences, about 32% of them seen just once. The specimen sequenced was cord blood. The receptors here all came from a newborn girl in good health.

This clonotype was recorded a few times. The junction departs from germline at one end; a sequencing error may be responsible. This chain's CDR3 is CAGSFRVADYNEQFF. CDR3 DNA sequence: TGTGCCGGCAGTTTTAGGGTAGCGGACTACAATGAGCAGTTCTTC. The rearrangement joins TRBV12-3 or TRBV12-4 to TRBJ2-1, with a possible D match to TRBD2 (6 bases). The CDR3 totals 15 residues.

The chain employs TRBV28 and TRBJ2-1, with D possibly matching TRBD1 (5 bases). This CDR3 spans 17 amino acids. The V end was cut by 4 bases, the J end by 1 base, with 17 bases between. Germline V gene sequence: CDR1 MDHEN, CDR2 SYDVKM. The CDR3 loop is CASSYPIQGGSYNEQFF. The CDR3 nucleotides are TGTGCCAGCAGTTATCCGATCCAGGGTGGGTCCTACAATGAGCAGTTCTTC. Using reference TRBV28 and TRBJ2-1 for the parts outside the CDR3, the full variable domain is DVKVTQSSRYLVKRTGEKVFLECVQDMDHENMFWYRQDPGLGLRLIYFSYDVKMKEKGDIPEGYSVSREKKERFSLILESASTNQTSMYLCASSYPIQGGSYNEQFFGPGTRLTVL.

V usage is TRBV4-1 and J usage is TRBJ2-1; perhaps TRBD1 as D (5 bases). CDR3 length equals 14 residues. Trimming took 2 bases from V and 4 from J, leaving 9 bases between them. Germline V lookup: CDR1 MGHRA, CDR2 YSYEKL. CDR3 sequence reads: CASSQTQGYNEQFF. For the CDR3, the DNA is TGCGCCAGCAGCCAAACCCAGGGATACAATGAGCAGTTCTTC.

This clonotype turned up a few times. The chain links TRBV5-1 to TRBJ1-1; TRBD1 matches at 9 bases. Per germline, CDR1 SGHRS and CDR2 YFSETQ. The CDR3 length is 14 residues. Trimming took 4 bases from V and 3 from J; bases not matched to a gene: 4. The CDR3 bases are TGCGCCAGCAGCCGGGACAGGGCATACACTGAAGCTTTCTTT. The encoded protein is CASSRDRAYTEAFF.

This chain links TRBV9 with TRBJ2-5; a possible D gene is TRBD1 (6 bases). Between the trimmed V and J ends, which lost 4 bases and 6 bases, there was a span of 19 bases. The CDR3 spans 15 residues. Germline values: CDR1 SGDLS, CDR2 YYNGEE. The CDR3 DNA reads TGTGCCAGCAGCCCCTGGGACACCCCTAGGAAGACCCAGTACTTC. It encodes CASSPWDTPRKTQYF.

On this clonotype: A junction end diverges from the germline sequence, so it may reflect a read error. The J gene is TRBJ2-1, the V gene TRBV14, with 8 positions matching TRBD1. Germline CDR1 and CDR2: SGHDN and FVKESK. The length of the CDR3 is 16 residues. DNA for the CDR3: TGTACCAGCAGCCAAGTACAGGGGGTGGCCTACAATGAGCAGTTCTTC. Amino acid sequence: CTSSQVQGVAYNEQFF.